One and the same sample provided the 28 T cell receptor beta chains below, sequenced in a study of low-dose radiotherapy and immunotherapy resistance in tumors. The time point denotes: after trial treatment. Specified treatment: LDRT plus nivolumab, ipilimumab, low-dose cyclophosphamide and aspirin (RACIN trial). TRAV- and TRBV-specific primers primed first-strand cDNA, covering alpha and beta chains. It was with a constant-region primer and a V-primer adapter that TCRs were amplified over about 20 PCR cycles. TCRdb processed the reads anew with MiXCR; each CDR3 protein has one entry. The sample yields some 40,000 distinct CDR3 sequences, less than 25% seen once. The sample here was PBMCs, taken after low-dose radiotherapy plus immunotherapy. The receptor set was obtained from a female donor with ovarian cancer.

This CDR3 is CASRQEYRRPFYGYTF. DNA for the CDR3: TGTGCCAGCAGACAAGAGTACAGGCGGCCGTTCTATGGCTACACCTTC. The chain has TRBV26 and TRBJ1-2; the table's D call, TRBD1, was not checked against the DNA. TRBV26 is flagged as a pseudogene. The CDR3 runs to 16 residues.

This clonotype has at least ten counts. J is TRBJ1-5 and V is TRBV28; possibly TRBD1 for D (6 bases). The CDR3 spans 16 residues. The V gene's germline CDR1 is MDHEN and CDR2 SYDVKM. The V end was cut by 6 bases, the J end by 0 bases, with 15 bases between. CDR3: CASSPGGRDSNQPQHF. In DNA form, the CDR3 reads TGTGCCAGCAGCCCGGGGGGCCGGGATAGCAATCAGCCCCAGCATTTT. The full variable domain, completed using reference TRBV28 and TRBJ1-5, is DVKVTQSSRYLVKRTGEKVFLECVQDMDHENMFWYRQDPGLGLRLIYFSYDVKMKEKGDIPEGYSVSREKKERFSLILESASTNQTSMYLCASSPGGRDSNQPQHFGDGTRLSIL.

This clonotype was counted many times. The J gene is TRBJ2-6, the V gene TRBV9, with a weak D call TRBD2 (5 bases). CDR1 and CDR2 (germline): SGDLS, YYNGEE. V gave up 0 bases and J gave up 1 base, with 14 bases separating them. The CDR3 runs 18 residues. This CDR3 reads CASSVAVNRGSGANVLTF. CDR3 bases: TGTGCCAGCAGCGTAGCCGTTAATCGGGGATCTGGGGCCAACGTCCTGACTTTC.

Only one count was recorded for this clonotype. The junction departs from the called germline gene at one end, perhaps through a read error. This chain uses TRBV28 with TRBJ2-2; D not resolved. The germline V gene encodes CDR1 MDHEN and CDR2 SYDVKM. The CDR3 has 13 amino acids. The CDR3 coding sequence is TGTGTCAGCAGTTTCAGGAACACCGGGGAGCTGTTTTTT. It encodes CVSSFRNTGELFF.

This clonotype was seen ten or more times. The chain recombines TRBV6-6 with TRBJ2-7, with 7 bases that match TRBD1. The CDR3 runs to 14 residues. Germline trimming cut 5 bases from V and 7 bases from J; bases unmatched to any gene: 11. Germline lookup yields CDR1 MNHNY and CDR2 SVGAGI (reference sequence). The CDR3 loop reads CASSPLGTDLEQYF. The CDR3 nucleotides read TGTGCCAGCAGTCCCCTCGGGACAGATCTGGAGCAGTACTTC.

This clonotype occurred many times. The chain recombines TRBV11-2 with TRBJ1-1, with 9 positions matching TRBD1. The CDR3 runs to 16 residues. V shed 5 bases and J 3 bases; nucleotides not matched to a gene: 10. Germline V gene sequence: CDR1 SGHAT, CDR2 FQNNGV. The DNA of the CDR3 is TGTGCCAGCAGCCCTTCAAACAGGGGGCTGTACACTGAAGCTTTCTTT. Its protein product is CASSPSNRGLYTEAFF.

With respect to this clonotype: The junction shows a germline mismatch at one end, possibly a read error. The rearrangement uses TRBV6-5 and TRBJ2-1; the D is unclear. This CDR3 has 11 residues. Germline V gene data show CDR1 as MNHEY and CDR2 as SVGAGI. In DNA form, the CDR3 reads TGTGCCAGCAGATCCTTCAATGAGCAGTTCTTC. Protein sequence: CASRSFNEQFF.

V is TRBV5-5 and J is TRBJ1-2, with D perhaps matching TRBD1 (5 bases). The ends were cut back, 6 bases at V and 6 bases at J, with 12 bases in the middle. The CDR3 spans 12 residues. Germline CDR1 SGHKS, CDR2 YYEKEE (reference sequence). The CDR3: CASTSGDDGYTF. The CDR3 DNA reads as TGTGCCAGCACCTCCGGGGACGATGGCTACACCTTC.

This clonotype has ten or more counts. J is TRBJ2-6 and V is TRBV30, with a possible D match to TRBD1 (5 bases). Germline-derived CDR1 and CDR2 are GTSNPN and SVGIG (reference sequence). The CDR3 has 16 amino acids. With 7 bases removed from V and 0 bases from J, the gap between germline ends came to 16 bases. This chain's CDR3 is CASTARASSGANVLTF. Here the CDR3 DNA reads TGTGCCTCAACAGCCAGGGCAAGCTCTGGGGCCAACGTCCTGACTTTC.

This clonotype was counted at least ten times. This chain uses TRBV25-1 with TRBJ1-1; D may be TRBD1 (5 bases). The germline gives CDR1 MGHDK, CDR2 SYGVNS. V dropped 8 bases and J dropped 6 bases, with 10 bases sitting between them. The CDR3 has 11 amino acids. CDR3 coding DNA: TGTGCCAGCCGGGGGAGATCTGAAGCTTTCTTT. This codes for CASRGRSEAFF. The full variable domain, rest sourced from reference TRBV25-1 and TRBJ1-1, is EADIYQTPRYLVIGTGKKITLECSQTMGHDKMYWYQQDPGMELHLIHYSYGVNSTEKGDLSSESTVSRIRTEHFPLTLESARPSHTSQYLCASRGRSEAFFGQGTRLTVV.

This clonotype was seen a few times. The chain is built from TRBV11-1 and TRBJ2-5, with D possibly matching TRBD1 (5 bases). CDR3 size: 13 residues. Germline loops: CDR1 SGHAT, CDR2 FQDESV (reference sequence). With 6 bases removed from V and 5 bases from J, the gap between germline ends came to 13 bases. The CDR3 protein is CASSTRGRETQYF. DNA of the CDR3: TGTGCCAGCAGTACAAGGGGCCGGGAGACCCAGTACTTC. Full variable domain (missing parts from reference TRBV11-1 and TRBJ2-5): EAEVAQSPRYKITEKSQAVAFWCDPISGHATLYWYRQILGQGPELLVQFQDESVVDDSQLPKDRFSAERLKGVDSTLKIQPAELGDSAMYLCASSTRGRETQYFGPGTRLLVL.

Here the CDR3 reads CASSPESNVYGYTF. CDR3 DNA sequence: TGTGCCAGCAGCCCCGAATCCAACGTATATGGCTACACCTTC. This chain uses TRBV9 with TRBJ1-2; no clear D gene. This CDR3 region has 14 residues. Trimming removed 4 bases at V and 5 bases at J, with 15 bases between. Germline V gene sequence: CDR1 SGDLS, CDR2 YYNGEE.

This chain links TRBV5-1 with TRBJ2-7; 7 bases are shared with TRBD2. V shed 5 bases, J shed 5 bases, and the junction held 16 bases outside the gene matches. This CDR3 region has 16 residues. Per germline, CDR1 SGHRS and CDR2 YFSETQ. In DNA form, the CDR3 reads TGCGCCAGCAGGCCGACTTCGGGGGGAGCTTGGGACGAGCAGTACTTC. This translates into CASRPTSGGAWDEQYF. Looking up the rest from reference TRBV5-1 and TRBJ2-7 gives the full variable domain: KAGVTQTPRYLIKTRGQQVTLSCSPISGHRSVSWYQQTPGQGLQFLFEYFSETQRNKGNFPGRFSGRQFSNSRSEMNVSTLELGDSALYLCASRPTSGGAWDEQYFGPGTRLTVT.

The chain links TRBV6-2 or TRBV6-3 to TRBJ1-1; 8 bases line up with TRBD1. V was clipped by 5 bases and J by 3 bases; unmatched bases: 5. The CDR3 has 14 amino acids. Germline V lookup: CDR1 MNHEY, CDR2 SVGEGT. This CDR3 reads CASSVQGAYTEAFF. CDR3 in DNA: TGTGCCAGCAGTGTTCAGGGGGCGTACACTGAAGCTTTCTTT.

This clonotype appeared many times. The rearrangement uses TRBV19 and TRBJ1-5; TRBD1 agrees at 11 bases. This CDR3 is built from 18 residues. V was pared by 0 bases and J by 1 base, with 5 bases of the junction left unmatched. CDR1 is LNHDA, CDR2 SQIVND, per germline (reference sequence). For the CDR3, the DNA is TGTGCCAGTAGTATAGATCGGACAGGGGGCATAAGCAATCAGCCCCAGCATTTT. It is translated as CASSIDRTGGISNQPQHF.

This chain joins TRBV6-8 and TRBJ1-2; 7 positions agree with TRBD1. This CDR3 is 15 amino acids long. Germline V lookup: CDR1 MNHGY, CDR2 SAAAGT. V trimming: 6 bases; J trimming: 2 bases; junction bases outside the gene matches: 9. CDR3: CASRALDRPNYGYTF. In DNA form, the CDR3 reads TGTGCCAGCAGGGCTTTGGACAGGCCCAACTATGGCTACACCTTC.

In this sample, this clonotype turned up many times. The V call is TRBV20-1, the J call TRBJ1-5; no reliable D call. CDR3 size: 14 residues. V was cut by 3 bases and J by 0 bases, with 9 bases left in between. Germline CDR1 reads DFQATT; CDR2 reads SNEGSKA (reference sequence). The CDR3 is CSARPGYSNQPQHF. In nucleotides, the CDR3 is TGCAGTGCTAGGCCGGGATATAGCAATCAGCCCCAGCATTTT.

V and J are TRBV3-1 and TRBJ2-7; TRBD1 aligns across 9 bases. The CDR3 has 16 amino acids. The germline gives CDR1 LGHDT, CDR2 YNNKEL (reference sequence). V lost 4 bases to trimming and J lost 3 bases; unmatched junction nucleotides: 10. CDR3 in amino acids: CASSPDPGQGLYEQYF. The CDR3 coding sequence is TGTGCCAGCAGCCCTGATCCGGGACAGGGACTCTACGAGCAGTACTTC.

This clonotype was recorded many times. The chain combines TRBV30 with TRBJ2-2; D gene uncertain. The CDR3 is made up of 14 amino acids. V lost 0 bases, J lost 4 bases, and 9 bases lay in between. In germline, CDR1 is GTSNPN, CDR2 SVGIG (reference sequence). In DNA, the CDR3 is TGTGCCTGGAGTGTATCACTACTCACCGGGGAGCTGTTTTTT. This encodes CAWSVSLLTGELFF.

Ten or more counts support this clonotype. The chain links TRBV7-8 to TRBJ2-3; D is possibly TRBD2 (7 bases). Trimming took 3 bases from V and 7 from J, leaving 17 bases between them. Germline CDR1 reads SGHVS; CDR2 reads FQNEAQ. The CDR3 sequence is 15 residues long. This CDR3 reads CASSFLRGGTNTQYF. The CDR3 DNA follows: TGTGCCAGCAGCTTTCTGAGGGGGGGCACGAATACGCAGTATTTT.

This clonotype was detected many times. The chain has TRBV7-6 and TRBJ2-7; D is ambiguous. The CDR3 runs 14 residues. Trimming removed 2 bases from V and 3 bases from J, with 11 bases in between. Germline-derived CDR1 and CDR2 are SGHVS and FNYEAQ. The CDR3 region is CASSLPYPNYEQYF. DNA for the CDR3: TGTGCCAGCAGCTTACCCTACCCCAACTACGAGCAGTACTTC.

This clonotype showed up many times. The V gene is TRBV5-1, the J gene TRBJ2-7; TRBD2 aligns across 8 bases. Germline lookup yields CDR1 SGHRS and CDR2 YFSETQ. CDR3 length: 15 amino acids. V lost 3 bases to trimming and J lost 2 bases; unmatched junction nucleotides: 7. The CDR3 loop reads CASSSELAGTYEQYF. DNA of the CDR3: TGCGCCAGCAGCTCCGAGCTAGCGGGTACCTACGAGCAGTACTTC. Combining the CDR3 with reference TRBV5-1 and TRBJ2-7 gives the whole variable domain KAGVTQTPRYLIKTRGQQVTLSCSPISGHRSVSWYQQTPGQGLQFLFEYFSETQRNKGNFPGRFSGRQFSNSRSEMNVSTLELGDSALYLCASSSELAGTYEQYFGPGTRLTVT.

This clonotype was observed at least ten times. This chain connects TRBV19 to TRBJ1-5; TRBD1 might be the D (5 bases). The CDR3 is 13 residues long. The V end was cut by 6 bases, the J end by 2 bases, with 8 bases between. From germline, CDR1 is LNHDA and CDR2 SQIVND (reference sequence). CDR3 nucleotides: TGTGCCAGTAGGGAACAGGGCAATCAGCCCCAGCATTTT. Its protein product is CASREQGNQPQHF. Complete variable domain (other parts from reference TRBV19 and TRBJ1-5): DGGITQSPKYLFRKEGQNVTLSCEQNLNHDAMYWYRQDPGQGLRLIYYSQIVNDFQKGDIAEGYSVSREKKESFPLTVTSAQKNPTAFYLCASREQGNQPQHFGDGTRLSIL.

This clonotype showed up just once. This chain links TRBV28 with TRBJ2-3; D is uncertain. V gave up 4 bases and J gave up 6 bases, with 8 bases separating them. In germline, CDR1 is MDHEN, CDR2 SYDVKM. The CDR3 has 12 residues. CDR3: CASSSGPDTQYF. CDR3 in DNA: TGTGCCAGCAGTTCGGGCCCCGATACGCAGTATTTT.

This clonotype occurred many times. This chain uses TRBV10-1 with TRBJ2-7, with D perhaps given as TRBD1 or TRBD2 (5 bases each). This CDR3 region has 14 residues. Per germline, CDR1 WNHNN and CDR2 SYGVQD (reference sequence). The V end was cut by 8 bases, the J end by 1 base, with 15 bases between. This CDR3 reads CASEGSVASYEQYF. The DNA of the CDR3 is TGCGCCAGCGAGGGGTCAGTCGCGTCCTACGAGCAGTACTTC.

This clonotype was recorded a few times. This sequence joins TRBV9 and TRBJ2-5; 8 bases map to TRBD2. The CDR3 totals 14 residues. CDR1 and CDR2 from the germline V gene are SGDLS and YYNGEE. The J segment lost 5 bases and the V segment lost 3 bases, leaving 6 bases of the junction unmatched. The CDR3 reads CASSAGGPGETQYF. CDR3 DNA: TGTGCCAGCAGCGCGGGAGGGCCCGGGGAGACCCAGTACTTC. Drawing the rest from reference TRBV9 and TRBJ2-5, the complete variable domain is DSGVTQTPKHLITATGQRVTLRCSPRSGDLSVYWYQQSLDQGLQFLIQYYNGEERAKGNILERFSAQQFPDLHSELNLSSLELGDSALYFCASSAGGPGETQYFGPGTRLLVL.

This clonotype was seen ten or more times. J is TRBJ2-2 and V is TRBV10-3; perhaps TRBD1 as D (6 bases). This CDR3 is built from 16 residues. V lost 4 bases to trimming and J lost 3 bases, with 15 bases between them. Germline lookup yields CDR1 ENHRY and CDR2 SYGVKD. The CDR3 is CAISVGQGIDTGELFF. CDR3 nucleotide sequence: TGTGCCATCAGTGTAGGTCAGGGGATTGACACCGGGGAGCTGTTTTTT.

This clonotype was seen at least ten times. V gene TRBV19 combines with J gene TRBJ1-4; D gene ambiguous. The CDR3 is made up of 10 amino acids. Per germline, CDR1 LNHDA and CDR2 SQIVND (reference sequence). The V end lost 7 bases, the J end lost 8 bases, and 5 bases lay between the germline ends. CDR3 nucleotide sequence: TGTGCCAGTAAAGCGGAAAAACTGTTTTTT. Amino acid sequence: CASKAEKLFF.